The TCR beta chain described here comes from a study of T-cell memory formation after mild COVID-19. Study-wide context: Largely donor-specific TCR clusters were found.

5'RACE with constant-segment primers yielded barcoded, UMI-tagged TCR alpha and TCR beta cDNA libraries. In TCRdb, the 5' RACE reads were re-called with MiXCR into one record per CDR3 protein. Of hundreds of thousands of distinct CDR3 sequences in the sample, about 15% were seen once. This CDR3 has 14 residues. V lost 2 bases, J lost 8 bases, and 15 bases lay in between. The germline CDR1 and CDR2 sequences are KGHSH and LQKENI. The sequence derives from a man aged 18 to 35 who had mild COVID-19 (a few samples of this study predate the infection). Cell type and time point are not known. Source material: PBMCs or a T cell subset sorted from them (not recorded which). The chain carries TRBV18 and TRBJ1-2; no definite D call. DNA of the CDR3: TGTGCCAGCTCACCAGGCCGGGAGGGCGGCGGCTACACCTTC. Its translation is CASSPGREGGGYTF.